This T cell receptor beta chain stems from a study of immune heterogeneity within non-small cell lung tumors. TCRs were amplified from about 560 ng gDNA of bulk tumor per sample. Multiple biopsies spaced far apart were taken from each primary tumor during surgery. These patients got curative surgery after being newly diagnosed with untreated non-small cell lung cancer. The donor pool consisted of newly diagnosed non-small cell lung cancer patients who were having surgery with curative intent. About this clonotype: The antigen is unknown.

Multiplex PCR amplified the TCR beta CDR3 region. Its first round ran for approximately 11 cycles with 32 V and 13 J primers. TCRdb called the multiplex PCR reads again in MiXCR, with one record for every CDR3 protein. The sample has roughly 9,900 distinct CDR3 sequences, 25% to 35% seen once. Study-wide findings and caveats: Largely distinct from one individual patient to the next were the high-frequency T-cell receptor beta clonotypes. While identical dominant CDR3 beta clonotypes recurred across tumor sites within a patient, high-frequency clones unique to individual sites also appeared. With an R of 0.3 to 0.4, local T-cell clonality correlated moderately but significantly with local tumor mutational burden.

Trimming stripped 7 bases from V and 2 bases from J, with 11 bases between. The germline V gene encodes CDR1 MNHEY and CDR2 SMNVEV (reference sequence). The CDR3 is 14 amino acids. The chain links TRBV27 to TRBJ2-2; D may be TRBD2 (6 bases). The sequenced sample was lung tumor tissue. This receptor was obtained from an older woman with non-small cell lung cancer. This chain's CDR3 is CASKRDSNTGELFF. The CDR3 DNA is TGTGCCAGCAAACGGGACTCAAACACCGGGGAGCTGTTTTTT.